This record covers a single TCR beta chain. What it recognizes is unknown. CDR3 length: 15 residues. Brentuximab vedotin exposure varied among the patients, all of whom had relapsed after autologous stem cell transplantation. The study recorded best responses of complete response, partial response or progressive disease. Method: immunoSEQ multiplex PCR; TCRdb's copy keeps in-frame clones and lacks some. The sample gives around 91,000 clones, around 90% of which show up once; 22% is in the top ten. This record comes from a study of PD-1 blockade in classical Hodgkin lymphoma. Study-wide results and caveats: Significant TCR diversity gains by C4D1 occurred in CD4+ but not CD8+ cells. Prior to therapy, complete responders displayed diversity much like that of newly diagnosed patients. Although disease activity or prior therapy may be involved, causes of the repertoire differences remain undefined.

This TCR was recovered from a human donor with classical Hodgkin lymphoma. This material consisted of peripheral blood mononuclear cells (PBMCs), taken at baseline. The rearrangement links TRBV21-1 to TRBJ2-7; the tabulated D call, TRBD1, remains unverified against the DNA. TRBV21-1 is designated a pseudogene. CDR3 protein: CASSTRTGKGSEQYF. The CDR3 DNA reads as TGTGCCAGCAGCACCAGGACAGGGAAAGGGAGCGAGCAGTACTTC.